Here is one T cell receptor (beta chain) with its context. Trimming removed 5 bases from V and 3 bases from J, with 20 bases in between. Germline assignment: CDR1 MNHEY and CDR2 SVGEGT. The CDR3 is 16 residues long. The data stem from a study of blood T cell repertoires in COVID-19. The overall study: Sites across the United States, Italy and Spain contributed samples from acute and convalescent COVID-19. Sources were T cells, B-cell-depleted T cells, or PBMCs; the material itself was cDNA or gDNA.

Data came from immunoSEQ multiplex PCR; TCRdb stores just in-frame clones and leaves some out. The table has about 180,000 clones, approximately 86% seen once. This clonotype was obtained from a man in his fifties with active or convalescent COVID-19. The chain recombines TRBV6-2 or TRBV6-3 with TRBJ2-7, with a tentative D call TRBD2 (5 bases). The sample taken for sequencing was peripheral blood. In DNA form, the CDR3 reads TGTGCCAGCAGTCACGGGGAAGGGATTATAGACTACGAGCAGTACTTC. Its translation: CASSHGEGIIDYEQYF.